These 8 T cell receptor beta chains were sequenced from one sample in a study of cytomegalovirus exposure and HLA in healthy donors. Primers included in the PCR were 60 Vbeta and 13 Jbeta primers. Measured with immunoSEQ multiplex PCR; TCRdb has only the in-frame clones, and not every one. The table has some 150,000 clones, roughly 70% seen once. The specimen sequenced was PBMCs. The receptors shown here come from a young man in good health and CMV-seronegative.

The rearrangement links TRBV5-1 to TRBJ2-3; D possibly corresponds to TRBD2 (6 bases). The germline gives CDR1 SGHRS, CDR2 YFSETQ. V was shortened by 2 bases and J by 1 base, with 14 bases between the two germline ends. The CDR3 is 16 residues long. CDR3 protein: CASSLSLGGGTDTQYF. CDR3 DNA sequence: TGCGCCAGCAGCTTAAGTCTCGGGGGTGGCACAGATACGCAGTATTTT.

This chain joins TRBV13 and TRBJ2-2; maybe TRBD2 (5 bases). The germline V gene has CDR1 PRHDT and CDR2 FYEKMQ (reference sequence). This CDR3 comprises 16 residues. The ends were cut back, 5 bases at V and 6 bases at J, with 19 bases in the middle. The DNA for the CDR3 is TGTGCCAGCAGCCCAACCGGGATAGCTGGGGCCGGGGAGCTGTTTTTT. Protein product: CASSPTGIAGAGELFF. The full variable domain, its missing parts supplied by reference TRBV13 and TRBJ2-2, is AAGVIQSPRHLIKEKRETATLKCYPIPRHDTVYWYQQGPGQDPQFLISFYEKMQSDKGSIPDRFSAQQFSDYHSELNMSSLELGDSALYFCASSPTGIAGAGELFFGEGSRLTVL.

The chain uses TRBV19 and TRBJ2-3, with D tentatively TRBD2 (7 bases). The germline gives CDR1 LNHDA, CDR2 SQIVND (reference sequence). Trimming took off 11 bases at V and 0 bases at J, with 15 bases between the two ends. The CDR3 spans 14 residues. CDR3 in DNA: TGTGCCCCAGGACGGGGGGCCAGCACAGATACGCAGTATTTT. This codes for CAPGRGASTDTQYF.

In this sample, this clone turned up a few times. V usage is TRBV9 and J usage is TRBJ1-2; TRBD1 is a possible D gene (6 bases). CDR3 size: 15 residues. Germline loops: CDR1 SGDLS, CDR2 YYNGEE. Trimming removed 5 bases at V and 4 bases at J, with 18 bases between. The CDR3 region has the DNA TGTGCCAGCAGAGAAATGCACAGGGTTCCCTATGGCTACACCTTC. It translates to CASREMHRVPYGYTF.

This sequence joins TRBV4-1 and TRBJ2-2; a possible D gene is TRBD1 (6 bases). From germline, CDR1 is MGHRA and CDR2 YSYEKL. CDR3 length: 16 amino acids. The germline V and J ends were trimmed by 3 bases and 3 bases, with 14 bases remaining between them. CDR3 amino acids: CASSHLQGSYTGELFF. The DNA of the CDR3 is TGCGCCAGCAGCCATTTACAGGGTTCCTACACCGGGGAGCTGTTTTTT.

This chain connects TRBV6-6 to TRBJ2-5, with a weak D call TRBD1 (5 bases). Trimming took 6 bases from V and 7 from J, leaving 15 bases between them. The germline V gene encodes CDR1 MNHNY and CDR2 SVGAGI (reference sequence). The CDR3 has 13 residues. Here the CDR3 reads CASSSSDQGTQYF. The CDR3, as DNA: TGTGCCAGCAGCAGCAGCGACCAGGGGACCCAGTACTTC.

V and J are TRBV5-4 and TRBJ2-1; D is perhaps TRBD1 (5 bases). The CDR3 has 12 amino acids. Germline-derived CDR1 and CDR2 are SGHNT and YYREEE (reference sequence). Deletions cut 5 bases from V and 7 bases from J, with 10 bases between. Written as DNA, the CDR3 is TGTGCCAGCAGTATTGGACAAAATGAGCAGTTCTTC. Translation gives CASSIGQNEQFF. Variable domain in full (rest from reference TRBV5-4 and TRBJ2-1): ETGVTQSPTHLIKTRGQQVTLRCSSQSGHNTVSWYQQALGQGPQFIFQYYREEENGRGNFPPRFSGLQFPNYSSELNVNALELDDSALYLCASSIGQNEQFFGPGTRLTVL.

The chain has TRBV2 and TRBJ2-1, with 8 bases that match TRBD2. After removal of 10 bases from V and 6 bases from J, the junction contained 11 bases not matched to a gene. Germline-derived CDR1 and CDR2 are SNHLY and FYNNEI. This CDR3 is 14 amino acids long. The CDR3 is CATQREMVSNEQFF. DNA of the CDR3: TGTGCCACCCAGCGGGAGATGGTATCCAATGAGCAGTTCTTC. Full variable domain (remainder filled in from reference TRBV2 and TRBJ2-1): EPEVTQTPSHQVTQMGQEVILRCVPISNHLYFYWYRQILGQKVEFLVSFYNNEISEKSEIFDDQFSVERPDGSNFTLKIRSTKLEDSAMYFCATQREMVSNEQFFGPGTRLTVL.